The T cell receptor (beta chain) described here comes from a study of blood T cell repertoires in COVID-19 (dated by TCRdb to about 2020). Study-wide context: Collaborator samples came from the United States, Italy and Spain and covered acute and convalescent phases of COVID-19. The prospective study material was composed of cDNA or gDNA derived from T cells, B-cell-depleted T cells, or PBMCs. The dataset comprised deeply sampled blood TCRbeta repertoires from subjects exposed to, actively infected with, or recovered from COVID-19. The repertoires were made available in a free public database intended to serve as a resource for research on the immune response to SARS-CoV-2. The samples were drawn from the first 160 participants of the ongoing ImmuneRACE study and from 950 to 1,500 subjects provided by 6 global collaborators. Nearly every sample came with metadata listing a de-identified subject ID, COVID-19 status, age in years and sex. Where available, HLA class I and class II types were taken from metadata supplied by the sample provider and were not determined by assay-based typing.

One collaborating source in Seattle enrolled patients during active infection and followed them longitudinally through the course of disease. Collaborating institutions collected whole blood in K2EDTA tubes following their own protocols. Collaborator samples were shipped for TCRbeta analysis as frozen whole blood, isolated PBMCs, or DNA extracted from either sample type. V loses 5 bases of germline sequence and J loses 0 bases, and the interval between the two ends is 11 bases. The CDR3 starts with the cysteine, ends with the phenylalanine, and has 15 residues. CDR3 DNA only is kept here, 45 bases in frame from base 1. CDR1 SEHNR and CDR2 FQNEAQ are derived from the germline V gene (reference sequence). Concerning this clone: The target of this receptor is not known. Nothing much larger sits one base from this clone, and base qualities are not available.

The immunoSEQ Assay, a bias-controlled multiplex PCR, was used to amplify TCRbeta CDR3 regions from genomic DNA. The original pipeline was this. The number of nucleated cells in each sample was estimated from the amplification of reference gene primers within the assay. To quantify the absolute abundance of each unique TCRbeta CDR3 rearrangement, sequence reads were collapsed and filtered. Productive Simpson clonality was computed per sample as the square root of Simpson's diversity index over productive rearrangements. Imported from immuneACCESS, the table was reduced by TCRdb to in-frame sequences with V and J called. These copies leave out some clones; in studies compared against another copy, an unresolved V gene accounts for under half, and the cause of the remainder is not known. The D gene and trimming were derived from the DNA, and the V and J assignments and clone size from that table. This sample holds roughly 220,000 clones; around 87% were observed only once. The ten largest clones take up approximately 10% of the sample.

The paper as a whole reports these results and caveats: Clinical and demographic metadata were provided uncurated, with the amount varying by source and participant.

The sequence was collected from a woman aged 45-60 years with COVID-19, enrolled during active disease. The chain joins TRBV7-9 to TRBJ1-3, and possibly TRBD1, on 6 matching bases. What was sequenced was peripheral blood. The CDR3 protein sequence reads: CASSPRTASGNTIYF. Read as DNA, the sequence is TGTGCCAGCAGCCCGCGGACAGCCTCTGGAAACACCATATATTTT.